The next 4 T cell receptor beta chains were all read from a single sample in a study of T cells in Graves' hyperthyroidism and ophthalmopathy. Amplified regions were TCR beta CDR3 sequences from RNA transcripts. The HTBI primer set served for first-round RT-PCR of the TCR CDR3. In TCRdb, the multiplex PCR reads were re-called with MiXCR into one record per CDR3 protein. The sample comprises about 400,000 distinct CDR3 sequences, 15% to 17% of which are singletons, and 12% to 15% rests with the top ten. The specimen sequenced was blood. These receptors originate from a woman under 30 with Graves' hyperthyroidism.

This clonotype showed up many times. The rearrangement links TRBV19 to TRBJ1-1; D remains unclear. Germline V lookup: CDR1 LNHDA, CDR2 SQIVND (reference sequence). The V end lost 3 bases, the J end lost 4 bases, and 9 bases lay between the germline ends. The CDR3 totals 13 residues. CDR3 nucleotide sequence: TGTGCCAGTAGTATGTCTGCGACCACTGAAGCTTTCTTT. Translated, it gives CASSMSATTEAFF.

The rearrangement joins TRBV25-1 to TRBJ1-2; maybe TRBD1 (6 bases). There are 18 residues in the CDR3. V was shortened by 1 base and J by 5 bases, with 23 bases between the two germline ends. Germline V gives CDR1 MGHDK, CDR2 SYGVNS. CDR3 sequence reads: CASSESQGGRGERYGYTF. The CDR3 DNA sequence: TGTGCCAGCAGTGAATCTCAAGGGGGACGGGGCGAGAGGTATGGCTACACCTTC.

The sample holds many counts of this clonotype. This rearrangement joins TRBV28 to TRBJ1-4; tentative D call: TRBD1 (6 bases). Germline CDR1 and CDR2: MDHEN and SYDVKM. The germline V and J ends were trimmed by 4 bases and 5 bases, with 11 bases remaining between them. The CDR3 consists of 14 residues. The CDR3: CASSSGQLNEKLFF. The CDR3 nucleotides read TGTGCCAGCAGTTCCGGACAGTTAAATGAAAAACTGTTTTTT.

The sample holds many counts of this clonotype. The chain employs TRBV20-1 and TRBJ2-2; 11 nucleotides match TRBD2. Germline lookup yields CDR1 DFQATT and CDR2 SNEGSKA (reference sequence). V lost 3 bases to trimming and J lost 4 bases; unmatched junction nucleotides: 4. This CDR3 region has 15 residues. Written as DNA, the CDR3 is TGCAGTGCTAGTAGCGGGGGGGCCGGCACCGGGGAGCTGTTTTTT. Translated, it gives CSASSGGAGTGELFF.